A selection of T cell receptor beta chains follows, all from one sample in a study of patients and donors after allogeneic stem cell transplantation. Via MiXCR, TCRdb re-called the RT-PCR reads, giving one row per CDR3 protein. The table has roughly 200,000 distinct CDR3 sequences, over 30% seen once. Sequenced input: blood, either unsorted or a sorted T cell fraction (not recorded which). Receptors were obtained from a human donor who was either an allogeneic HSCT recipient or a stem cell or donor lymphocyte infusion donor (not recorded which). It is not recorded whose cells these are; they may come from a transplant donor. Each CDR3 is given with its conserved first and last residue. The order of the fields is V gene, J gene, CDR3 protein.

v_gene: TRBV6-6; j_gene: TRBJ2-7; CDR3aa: CASSYSEQASSYEQYF
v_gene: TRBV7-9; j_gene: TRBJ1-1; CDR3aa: CASSLLAVNTEAFF
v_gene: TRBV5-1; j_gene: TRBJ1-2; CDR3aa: CASSLEQGLNYGYTF
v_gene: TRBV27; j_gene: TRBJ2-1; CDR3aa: CASSLNPGIEQFF
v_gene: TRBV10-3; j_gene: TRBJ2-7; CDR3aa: CAIRPAGTGGEQYF
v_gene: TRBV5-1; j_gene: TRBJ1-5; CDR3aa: CASSLEREEGYSNQPQHF
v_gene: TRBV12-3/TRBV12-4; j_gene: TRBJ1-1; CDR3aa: CASSLHLTEAFF
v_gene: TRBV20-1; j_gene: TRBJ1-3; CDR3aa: CSARDPRGGNTIYF
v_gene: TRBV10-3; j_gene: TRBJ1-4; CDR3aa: CAISEWRDRKNEKLFF
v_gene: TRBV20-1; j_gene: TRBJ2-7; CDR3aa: CSARMAGRNYEQYF
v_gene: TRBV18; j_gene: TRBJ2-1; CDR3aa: CASSPTGIFDEQFF
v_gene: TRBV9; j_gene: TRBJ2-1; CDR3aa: CASSVEAAYNEQFF
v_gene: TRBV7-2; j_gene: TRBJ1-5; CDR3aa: CASSPNQGQPQHF
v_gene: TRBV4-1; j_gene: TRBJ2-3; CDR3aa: CASRRLAGVTDTQYF
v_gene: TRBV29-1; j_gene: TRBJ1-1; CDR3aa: CSVGPPENTEAFF
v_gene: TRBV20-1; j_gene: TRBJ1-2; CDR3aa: CSARDGQEFYGYTF
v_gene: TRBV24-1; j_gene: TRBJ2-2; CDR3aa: CATSDPSGTVNTGELFF
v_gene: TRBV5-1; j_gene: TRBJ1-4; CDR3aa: CASSRGTDATNEKLFF
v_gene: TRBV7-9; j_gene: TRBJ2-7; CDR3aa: CASSSSLRHEQYF
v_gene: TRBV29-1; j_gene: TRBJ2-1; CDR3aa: CSADWGEYNEQFF
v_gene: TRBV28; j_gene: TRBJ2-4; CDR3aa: CASSSPSAGGGDIQYF
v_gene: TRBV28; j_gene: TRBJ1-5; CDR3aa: CASRSGQNGNQPQHF
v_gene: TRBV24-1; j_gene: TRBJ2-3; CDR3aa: CATSDLRTGPQYF
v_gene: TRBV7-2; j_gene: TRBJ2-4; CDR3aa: CASSLVGTSGGPTAKNIQYF
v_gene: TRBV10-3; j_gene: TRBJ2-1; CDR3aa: CAISPGTGSYNEQFF
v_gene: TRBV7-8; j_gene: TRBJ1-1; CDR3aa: CASSLGSGGMNTEAFF
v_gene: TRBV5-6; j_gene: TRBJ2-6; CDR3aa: CASSFSVSGANVLTF
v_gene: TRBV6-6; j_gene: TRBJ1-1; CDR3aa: CASSYSRRTGQGYTEAFF
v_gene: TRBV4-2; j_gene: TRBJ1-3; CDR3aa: CASSQDPQLSGNTIYF
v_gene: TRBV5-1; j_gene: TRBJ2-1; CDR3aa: CASSSDPPQQFF
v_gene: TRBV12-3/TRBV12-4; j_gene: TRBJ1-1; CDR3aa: CASSSRQAAGAFF
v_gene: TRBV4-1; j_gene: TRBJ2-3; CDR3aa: CASSPRTSALLITDTQYF
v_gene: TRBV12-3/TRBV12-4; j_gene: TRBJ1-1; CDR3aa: CASSLGDGNTEAFF
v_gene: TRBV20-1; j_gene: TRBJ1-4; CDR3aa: CSARPDATNEKLFF
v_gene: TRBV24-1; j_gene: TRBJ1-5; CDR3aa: CATRGHPNQPQHF
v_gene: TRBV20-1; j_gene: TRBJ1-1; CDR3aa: CSARAGVNTEAFF
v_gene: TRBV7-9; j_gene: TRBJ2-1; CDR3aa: CASSLGTVKNEQFF
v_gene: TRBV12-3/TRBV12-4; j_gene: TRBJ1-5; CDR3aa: CASSKAGGGAGQPQHF
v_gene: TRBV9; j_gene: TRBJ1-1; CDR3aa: CASSVSGGHTEAFF
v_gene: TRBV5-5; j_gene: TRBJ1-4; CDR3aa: CASSVQGVAEKLFF
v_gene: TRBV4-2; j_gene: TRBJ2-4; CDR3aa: CASSSGTAKNIQYF
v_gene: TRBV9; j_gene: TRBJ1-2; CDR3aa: CASSRQGGYTF
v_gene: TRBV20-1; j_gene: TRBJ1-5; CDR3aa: CSAGSFSGSFSNQPQHF
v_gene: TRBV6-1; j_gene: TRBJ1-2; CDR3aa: CASRDRQGGYGYTF
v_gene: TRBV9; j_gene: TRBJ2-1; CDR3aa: CASSVASGGYNEQFF
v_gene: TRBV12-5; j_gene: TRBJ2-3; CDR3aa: CASGLIPSGGRVDTQYF